This is a list of T cell receptor beta chains from one sample in a study of radiotherapy plus CTLA-4 blockade in lung cancer. Sequenced by immunoSEQ multiplex PCR; TCRdb stores in-frame clones only, minus some. This table holds roughly 80,000 clones, about four fifths found once. Sequencing used peripheral blood, obtained from a patient treated with radiotherapy plus ipilimumab. All receptors derive from a human donor with non-small cell lung cancer who had a partial response to radiotherapy plus ipilimumab. Some clones in this sample may be carry-over from other donors' samples. Both conserved end residues are part of each CDR3.

v_gene: TRBV28; len: 16; j_gene: TRBJ2-2; CDR3aa: CASSPSTNPNTGELFF
v_gene: TRBV27; len: 14; j_gene: TRBJ1-2; CDR3aa: CASSLLTGAGGYTF
v_gene: TRBV6-1; len: 13; j_gene: TRBJ1-5; CDR3aa: CASSRHRNQPQHF
v_gene: TRBV7-6; len: 15; j_gene: TRBJ1-1; CDR3aa: CASSSARGLGTEAFF
v_gene: TRBV19; len: 16; j_gene: TRBJ1-2; CDR3aa: CASSLGTGSVGYGYTF
v_gene: TRBV14; len: 14; j_gene: TRBJ2-5; CDR3aa: CASSRVAGGETQYF
v_gene: TRBV2; len: 15; j_gene: TRBJ1-2; CDR3aa: CASSAGTGAIKGYTF
v_gene: TRBV9; len: 15; j_gene: TRBJ2-2; CDR3aa: CASSVSGGNTGELFF
v_gene: TRBV6-1; len: 15; j_gene: TRBJ1-2; CDR3aa: CASSEGGGEINGYTF
v_gene: TRBV4-2; len: 16; j_gene: TRBJ2-1; CDR3aa: CASSQTSSGGGNEQFF
v_gene: TRBV7-6; len: 15; j_gene: TRBJ2-2; CDR3aa: CASSATRSGAGELFF
v_gene: TRBV10-1; len: 16; j_gene: TRBJ2-1; CDR3aa: CASSESRAGDHNEQFF
v_gene: TRBV7-2; len: 16; j_gene: TRBJ2-1; CDR3aa: CASSLVYGGAGNEQFF
v_gene: TRBV7-2; len: 16; j_gene: TRBJ2-5; CDR3aa: CASSLGRTGPGETQYF
v_gene: TRBV28; len: 12; j_gene: TRBJ1-1; CDR3aa: CASSFRPREAFF
v_gene: TRBV9; len: 14; j_gene: TRBJ2-2; CDR3aa: CASSSGQGSRELFF
v_gene: TRBV6-5; len: 14; j_gene: TRBJ1-3; CDR3aa: CASTYYLGGNTIYF
v_gene: TRBV7-9; len: 10; j_gene: TRBJ1-1; CDR3aa: CASSGRGFFF
v_gene: TRBV5-1; len: 14; j_gene: TRBJ1-1; CDR3aa: CASSSLVGGTEAFF
v_gene: TRBV29-1; len: 21; j_gene: TRBJ2-1; CDR3aa: CSVESPWGGLYSRGSYNEQFF
v_gene: TRBV19; len: 15; j_gene: TRBJ2-2; CDR3aa: CASSIWGPGTGELFF
v_gene: TRBV27; len: 14; j_gene: TRBJ2-2; CDR3aa: CASKQGRGTGELFF
v_gene: TRBV27; len: 17; j_gene: TRBJ2-2; CDR3aa: CASSTRASGVNTGELFF
v_gene: TRBV6-1; len: 15; j_gene: TRBJ1-2; CDR3aa: CASSKPRTGLYGYTF
v_gene: TRBV4-1; len: 14; j_gene: TRBJ2-7; CDR3aa: CASSPIGGVYEQYF
v_gene: TRBV30; len: 15; j_gene: TRBJ2-1; CDR3aa: CACLKGTSGSDEQFF
v_gene: TRBV28; len: 16; j_gene: TRBJ1-4; CDR3aa: CASSSTDRATNEKLFF
v_gene: TRBV29-1; len: 13; j_gene: TRBJ2-1; CDR3aa: CSVEQFPVNEQFF
v_gene: TRBV7-9; len: 16; j_gene: TRBJ2-2; CDR3aa: CASSLAVSGRTGELFF
v_gene: TRBV6-5; len: 15; j_gene: TRBJ1-5; CDR3aa: CASSYRQGRRQPQHF
v_gene: TRBV7-3; len: 15; j_gene: TRBJ2-7; CDR3aa: CASSFFGGGVYEQYF
v_gene: TRBV29-1; len: 13; j_gene: TRBJ1-1; CDR3aa: CSVAPGSGTEAFF
v_gene: TRBV5-4; len: 14; j_gene: TRBJ1-1; CDR3aa: CASSLSSGSTEAFF
v_gene: TRBV6-1; len: 14; j_gene: TRBJ2-5; CDR3aa: CASSGSLAGETQYF
v_gene: TRBV11-2; len: 15; j_gene: TRBJ2-7; CDR3aa: CASSPGTGGPSEQYF
v_gene: TRBV5-1; len: 16; j_gene: TRBJ1-1; CDR3aa: CASSLQTGDTGAEAFF
v_gene: TRBV11-3; len: 19; j_gene: TRBJ2-1; CDR3aa: CASSFGSSGASRPFDEQFF
v_gene: TRBV6-5; len: 14; j_gene: TRBJ1-5; CDR3aa: CASSYSSSNQPQHF
v_gene: TRBV28; len: 15; j_gene: TRBJ2-3; CDR3aa: CASRPRGTGRDTQYF
v_gene: TRBV7-8; len: 16; j_gene: TRBJ2-3; CDR3aa: CASSLGGTGEADTQYF